This TCR beta chain emerged from a study of T cells after posttransplantation cyclophosphamide. Study-wide results and caveats: TRB clonality was highly associated with recipient CMV seropositivity and reactivation. Skin or GI-infiltrating T cells shared few TRB sequences with blood. Donor CD8+ memory clones often dominated recipient blood repertoires at later times.

Only in-frame clones appear in the TCRdb table, and some are missing; sequencing was by immunoSEQ multiplex PCR. The sample contains around 8,000 clones, none of them singletons. A marrow graft followed busulfan-fludarabine conditioning, with cyclophosphamide on days +3 and +4. This clone was counted a few times. The antigen remains undetermined. The V and J ends lost 0 bases and 6 bases respectively, with 8 bases between them. Germline V lookup: CDR1 LGHNA, CDR2 YSLEER. CDR3 length: 13 residues. Sequencing was performed on PBMCs, taken after an allogeneic stem cell transplant with post-transplant cyclophosphamide. The source of this sequence is a male patient aged 25 to 39 who received an allogeneic stem cell transplant from an unrelated donor, was CMV-positive, and had acute and chronic GVHD. Some T cells may be provided by the graft donor. The J gene is TRBJ1-1, the V gene TRBV4-3; D ambiguous. The CDR3 DNA reads TGCGCCAGCAGCCAAGATCGAGGGTCTGAAGCTTTCTTT. Encoded protein: CASSQDRGSEAFF.